This TCR beta chain was profiled in a study of Graves' ophthalmopathy and Graves' hyperthyroidism. Per germline, CDR1 MGHRA and CDR2 YSYEKL. The CDR3 loop spans 15 amino acids. Germline trimming cut 0 bases from V and 6 bases from J; bases unmatched to any gene: 4. TCR beta CDR3 amplification used RNA transcripts. HTBI primers were used in a first-round RT-PCR, which preceded a second-round multiplex PCR. Using its own MiXCR run on the multiplex PCR reads, TCRdb lists one record per CDR3 protein. In the table there are some 200,000 distinct CDR3 sequences, 25% to 30% of which are singletons. This receptor was obtained from a man aged 50 to 60 with Graves' ophthalmopathy. This chain connects TRBV4-1 to TRBJ2-7, with 11 positions matching TRBD2. The sequenced material came from peripheral blood. CDR3 loop: CASSQELAGAGEQYF. CDR3 sequence (DNA): TGCGCCAGCAGCCAAGAACTAGCGGGAGCCGGCGAGCAGTACTTC.